This T cell receptor (beta chain) was documented in a study of shared clonotypes between healthy human individuals. Study as a whole: The composition of the donors was a couple of women and three men aged 18 to 49. Study conclusions and caveats: Despite large depth, rarefaction showed incomplete sorted-subset sequencing. Naive subsets usually exceeded memory subsets in estimated richness.

Replicate PCRs run on sorted subsets employed approximately 0.2 ug DNA, roughly 30,000 T cell genomes. Repertoires were generated with immunoSEQ multiplex PCR, while TCRdb's copy carries only in-frame clones and drops some. The sample contains some 680,000 clones, about 80% of which appear only once. In the case of this clone: Its antigen is not identified.

Germline V gene lookup returns CDR1 SGHNT and CDR2 YYREEE (reference sequence). The V gene lost 2 bases and the J gene lost 4 bases, with 15 bases spanning the gap. CDR3 size: 15 residues. This clonotype was sampled from a woman aged 30 to 39 in good health. The V call is TRBV5-4, the J call TRBJ2-5, with D tentatively TRBD2 (9 bases). Input material: memory CD4+ T cells sorted from blood. The subset is: CD45RA-negative fraction. CDR3: CASSFASGTGETQYF. The CDR3 nucleotides read TGTGCCAGCAGCTTTGCTAGCGGGACAGGAGAGACCCAGTACTTC. Full variable domain (remainder filled in from reference TRBV5-4 and TRBJ2-5): ETGVTQSPTHLIKTRGQQVTLRCSSQSGHNTVSWYQQALGQGPQFIFQYYREEENGRGNFPPRFSGLQFPNYSSELNVNALELDDSALYLCASSFASGTGETQYFGPGTRLLVL.